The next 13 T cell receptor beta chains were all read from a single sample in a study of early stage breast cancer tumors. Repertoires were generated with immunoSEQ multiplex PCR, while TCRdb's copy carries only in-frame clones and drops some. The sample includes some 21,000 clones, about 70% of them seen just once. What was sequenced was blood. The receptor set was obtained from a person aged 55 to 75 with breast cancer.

Written as DNA, the CDR3 is TGTGCCAGCAGCCCCGGTACTAGCGGGAGAGGATTGGGGACCCAGTACTTC. Protein sequence: CASSPGTSGRGLGTQYF. This chain connects TRBV5-4 to TRBJ2-5, with 11 bases aligning to TRBD2. Unmatched junction bases numbered 15, after V lost 4 bases and J lost 7 bases. The germline V gene has CDR1 SGHNT and CDR2 YYREEE (reference sequence). There are 17 residues in the CDR3.

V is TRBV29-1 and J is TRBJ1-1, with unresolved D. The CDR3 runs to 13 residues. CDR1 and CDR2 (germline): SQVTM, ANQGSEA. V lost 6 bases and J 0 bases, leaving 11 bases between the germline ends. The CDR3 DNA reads TGCAGCGTCCAACTTACCTTGAACACTGAAGCTTTCTTT. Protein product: CSVQLTLNTEAFF.

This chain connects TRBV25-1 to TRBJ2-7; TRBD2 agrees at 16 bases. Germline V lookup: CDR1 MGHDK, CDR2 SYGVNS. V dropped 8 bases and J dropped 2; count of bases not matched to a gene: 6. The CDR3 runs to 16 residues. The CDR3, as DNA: TGTGCCAGCTTACCGGGACTAGCGGGAGGGCCCTACGAGCAGTACTTC. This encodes CASLPGLAGGPYEQYF.

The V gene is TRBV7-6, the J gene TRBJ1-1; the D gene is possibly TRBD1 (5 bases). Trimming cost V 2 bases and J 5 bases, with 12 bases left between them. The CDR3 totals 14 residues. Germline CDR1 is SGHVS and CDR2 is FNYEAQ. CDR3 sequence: CASSLLGEGTEAFF. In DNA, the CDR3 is TGTGCCAGCAGCTTATTGGGAGAGGGGACTGAAGCTTTCTTT.

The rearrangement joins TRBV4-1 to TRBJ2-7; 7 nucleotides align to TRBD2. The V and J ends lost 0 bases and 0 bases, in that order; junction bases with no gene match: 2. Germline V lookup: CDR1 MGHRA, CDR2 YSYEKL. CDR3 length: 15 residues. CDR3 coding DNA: TGCGCCAGCAGCCAAGAAGGGACTAACTCCTACGAGCAGTACTTC. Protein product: CASSQEGTNSYEQYF.

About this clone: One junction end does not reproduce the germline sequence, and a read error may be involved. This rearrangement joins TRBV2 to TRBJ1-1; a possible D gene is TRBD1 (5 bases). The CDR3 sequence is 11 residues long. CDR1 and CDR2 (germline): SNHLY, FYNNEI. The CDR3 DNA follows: TGTGCCAGCAGGGAAGGGACGGAAGCTTTCTTT. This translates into CASREGTEAFF.

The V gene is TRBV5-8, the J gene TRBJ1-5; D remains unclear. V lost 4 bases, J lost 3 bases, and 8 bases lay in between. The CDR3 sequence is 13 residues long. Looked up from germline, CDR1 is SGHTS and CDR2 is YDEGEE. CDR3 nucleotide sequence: TGTGCCAGCAGCACGGGTCACAATCAGCCCCAGCATTTT. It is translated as CASSTGHNQPQHF.

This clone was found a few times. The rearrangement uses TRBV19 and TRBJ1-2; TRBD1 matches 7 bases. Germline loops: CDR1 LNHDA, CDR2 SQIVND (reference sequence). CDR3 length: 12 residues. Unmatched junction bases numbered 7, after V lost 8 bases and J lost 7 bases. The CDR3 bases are TGTGCCAGTGTTACAGGGGTCGCTGGCTACACCTTC. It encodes CASVTGVAGYTF.

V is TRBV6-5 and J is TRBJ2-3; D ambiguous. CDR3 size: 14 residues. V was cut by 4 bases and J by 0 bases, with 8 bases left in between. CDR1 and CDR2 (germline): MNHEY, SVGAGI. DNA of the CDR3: TGTGCCAGCAGTTTGTCGATGAGCACAGATACGCAGTATTTT. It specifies CASSLSMSTDTQYF.

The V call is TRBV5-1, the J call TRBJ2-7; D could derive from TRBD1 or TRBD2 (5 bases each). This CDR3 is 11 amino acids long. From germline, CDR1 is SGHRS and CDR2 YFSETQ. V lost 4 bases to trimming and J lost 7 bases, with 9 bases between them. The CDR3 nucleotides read TGCGCCAGCAGCGCATGGGGGGAGCAGTACTTC. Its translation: CASSAWGEQYF. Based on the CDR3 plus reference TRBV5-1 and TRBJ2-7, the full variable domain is KAGVTQTPRYLIKTRGQQVTLSCSPISGHRSVSWYQQTPGQGLQFLFEYFSETQRNKGNFPGRFSGRQFSNSRSEMNVSTLELGDSALYLCASSAWGEQYFGPGTRLTVT.

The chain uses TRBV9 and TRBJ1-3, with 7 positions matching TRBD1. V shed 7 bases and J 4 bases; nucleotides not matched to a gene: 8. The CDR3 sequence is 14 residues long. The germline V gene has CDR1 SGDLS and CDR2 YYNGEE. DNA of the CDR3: TGTGCCAGCGGCTTGACAGGGACGGGAAACACCATATATTTT. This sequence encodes CASGLTGTGNTIYF.

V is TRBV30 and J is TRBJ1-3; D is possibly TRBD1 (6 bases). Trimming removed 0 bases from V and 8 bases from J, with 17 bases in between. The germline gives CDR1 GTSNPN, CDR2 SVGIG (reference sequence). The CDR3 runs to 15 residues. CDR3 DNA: TGTGCCTGGAGTGTGAAACAGGGAAGAGCGTACACCATATATTTT. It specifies CAWSVKQGRAYTIYF.

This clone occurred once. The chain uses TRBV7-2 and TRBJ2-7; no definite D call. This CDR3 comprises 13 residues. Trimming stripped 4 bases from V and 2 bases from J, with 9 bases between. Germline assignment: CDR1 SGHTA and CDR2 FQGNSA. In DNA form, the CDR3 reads TGTGCCAGCAGCTCGGGCGGCCCCTACGAGCAGTACTTC. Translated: CASSSGGPYEQYF.